The source of this T cell receptor beta chain is a study of Tregs in tolerant kidney transplant recipients. To note about this clone: Its antigen is unknown.

Sequencing was performed with immunoSEQ multiplex PCR; in TCRdb, only in-frame clones are kept and a portion is missing. Among about 61,000 clones listed, approximately 83% were seen once. Study-wide points: In tolerant patients, donor-specific Tregs outgrew total Tregs, suggesting antigen-driven expansion.

With 3 bases clipped from V and 0 bases from J, the junction kept 3 bases outside the gene matches. Germline assignment: CDR1 MDHEN and CDR2 SYDVKM. This CDR3 has 16 residues. The sample was Tregs from blood, taken before the transplant. The TCR was taken from a human donor who received a combined kidney and bone marrow transplant. The chain recombines TRBV28 with TRBJ1-5; 9 bases are shared with TRBD1. CDR3 bases: TGTGCCAGCAGTTTTAGGGACAGGGTTAGCAATCAGCCCCAGCATTTT. The encoded protein is CASSFRDRVSNQPQHF.